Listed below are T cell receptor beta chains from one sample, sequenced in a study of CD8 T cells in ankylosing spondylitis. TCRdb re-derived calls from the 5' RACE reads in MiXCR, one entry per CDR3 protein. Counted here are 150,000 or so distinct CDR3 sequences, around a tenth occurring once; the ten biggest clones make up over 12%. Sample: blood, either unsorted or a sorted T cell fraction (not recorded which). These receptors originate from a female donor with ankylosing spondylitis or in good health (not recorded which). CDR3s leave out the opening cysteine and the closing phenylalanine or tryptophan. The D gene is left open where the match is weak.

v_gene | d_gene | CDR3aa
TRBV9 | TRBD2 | ASSVAPRAGDGNEQF
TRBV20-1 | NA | SAPKFGEGYEQY
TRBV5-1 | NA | ASSLGQGVGSPLH
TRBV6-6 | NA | ASSWLAGREDEQF
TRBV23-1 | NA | ASSQSGTNNSPLH
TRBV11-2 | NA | ASSLGVGSLSSYNEQF
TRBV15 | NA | ATSRVQGAGGDNEQF
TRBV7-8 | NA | ASSPQAGTDTQY
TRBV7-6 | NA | ASSLYGYEQY
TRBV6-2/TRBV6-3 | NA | ASMDAGELF
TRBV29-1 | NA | SVPRQSSYNEQF
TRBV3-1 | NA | ASSHSSRGNEQF
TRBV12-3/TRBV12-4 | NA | ASSFAGWETQY
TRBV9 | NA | ASSVTVGTDTQY
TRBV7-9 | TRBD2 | ASSPVGGRNIYEQY
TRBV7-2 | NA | ASSLRPTQVLNEQF
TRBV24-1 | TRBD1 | ATSTGDTGELF
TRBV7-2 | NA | ASSLGGLITGELF
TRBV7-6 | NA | ASSPGTPNTGELF
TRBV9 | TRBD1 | ASSDPGTGFFDLH
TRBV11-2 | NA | ASSLQGAYEQY
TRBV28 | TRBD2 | ASSLTSGTGETQY
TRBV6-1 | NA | ASTSPGGTDTQY
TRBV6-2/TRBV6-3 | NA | ASASDSLFLAKNIQY
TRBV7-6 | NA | ASSLRPGWGNEQF
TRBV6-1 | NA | ASSEKMGAGSEGAKNIQY
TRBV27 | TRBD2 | ASSSNSGGFPYNEQF
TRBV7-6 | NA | ASSLAAGSTYEQY
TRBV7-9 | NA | ASSPPATGQKTDTQY
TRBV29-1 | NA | NAIEGGEAF
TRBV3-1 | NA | ASSHPDSAGTKNIQY
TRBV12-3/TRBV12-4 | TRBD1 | ASSPTGGRDTGELF
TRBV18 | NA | ASSPPAEEQETQY
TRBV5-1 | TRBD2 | ASSLALADSEQF
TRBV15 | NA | ATSREPRSYNSPLH
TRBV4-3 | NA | ASSQDSREVLRDTQY
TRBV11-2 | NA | ASSLTDEEQF
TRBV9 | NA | ASSTEDWESLH
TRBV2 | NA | ASSGNGNTIY
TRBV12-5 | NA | ASGNSWNEQF
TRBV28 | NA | ASSWGLARNTGELF
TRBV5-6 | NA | ASSRRGRVPRETQY